One sample yielded the 32 T cell receptor beta chains listed below, sequenced in a study of response to subunit inactivated influenza vaccine. TCRdb passed the RT-PCR reads through MiXCR, listing each CDR3 protein once. The data contain about 240,000 distinct CDR3 sequences, 12% of them singletons. The sequences come from non-naive T cells sorted from PBMCs, collected about 14 days before vaccination. These receptors were obtained from a man over 45 who received an inactivated influenza vaccine.

This clonotype was observed at least ten times. The chain has TRBV4-2 and TRBJ2-1; D gene uncertain. The length of the CDR3 is 12 residues. Germline assignment: CDR1 LGHNA and CDR2 YNFKEQ. Trimming removed 5 bases from V and 7 bases from J, with 9 bases in between. The CDR3 sequence: CASSATGNEQFF. CDR3 DNA sequence: TGTGCCAGCAGCGCCACCGGGAATGAGCAGTTCTTC.

The V gene is TRBV19, the J gene TRBJ2-5; unclear D gene. The CDR3 loop spans 13 amino acids. Trimming removed 7 bases at V and 4 bases at J, with 13 bases between. Germline V gene sequence: CDR1 LNHDA, CDR2 SQIVND (reference sequence). The CDR3 nucleotides read TGTGCCAGTACGCGATCTCATGGAGAGACCCAGTACTTC. It codes for CASTRSHGETQYF.

This clonotype was seen at least ten times. The CDR3 DNA is TGTGCCAGCAGTTACTCTAGCGGGGGGCCCGGAGAGACCCAGTACTTC. Translation gives CASSYSSGGPGETQYF. The chain is built from TRBV6-5 and TRBJ2-5; 10 nucleotides match TRBD2. CDR3 length: 16 residues. V trimming: 0 bases; J trimming: 4 bases; junction bases outside the gene matches: 5. Germline lookup yields CDR1 MNHEY and CDR2 SVGAGI.

The chain carries TRBV28 and TRBJ1-5; D is perhaps TRBD1 (5 bases). The ends were cut back, 2 bases at V and 6 bases at J, with 11 bases in the middle. CDR3 length: 14 residues. The germline CDR1 and CDR2 sequences are MDHEN and SYDVKM. The CDR3 loop is CASSLGRAPQPQHF. The DNA of the CDR3 is TGTGCCAGCAGTTTAGGCAGGGCCCCTCAGCCCCAGCATTTT.

This clonotype was counted a few times. The chain couples TRBV24-1 to TRBJ1-5, with D possibly being TRBD1 (6 bases). This CDR3 comprises 15 residues. The germline CDR1 and CDR2 sequences are KGHDR and SFDVKD. The V end was cut by 4 bases, the J end by 4 bases, with 13 bases between. The CDR3 is CATSDSGQGNQPQHF. DNA for the CDR3: TGTGCCACCAGTGACTCCGGCCAGGGGAATCAGCCCCAGCATTTT.

This clonotype was detected only a few times. CDR3 protein: CSTRPVFEQFF. In DNA, the CDR3 is TGCAGTACGAGACCCGTGTTTGAGCAGTTCTTC. The chain couples TRBV20-1 to TRBJ2-1, with no clear D. V was trimmed by 8 bases and J by 9 bases, leaving 14 bases between them. The germline gives CDR1 DFQATT, CDR2 SNEGSKA (reference sequence). CDR3 length: 11 residues.

As for this clonotype: Being one base from a much bigger clone, this may be a read error. V is TRBV6-2 or TRBV6-3 and J is TRBJ2-7; no definite D call. The CDR3 consists of 12 residues. CDR1 is MNHEY and CDR2 is SVGEGT in the germline V gene. V was cut by 4 bases and J by 3 bases, with 7 bases left in between. The CDR3 protein is CASSSTHYEQYF. CDR3 coding DNA: TGTGCCAGCAGTTCCACCCACTACGAGCAGTACTTC.

This clonotype appeared a single time. This sequence joins TRBV10-2 and TRBJ2-2, with 7 positions matching TRBD1. Trimming removed 3 bases from V and 2 bases from J; junction bases left unmatched: 6. The CDR3 runs to 16 residues. Germline-derived CDR1 and CDR2 are WSHSY and SAAADI. CDR3 nucleotide sequence: TGCGCCAGCAGTGATCCGACAGGGTTTAACACCGGGGAGCTGTTTTTT. This translates into CASSDPTGFNTGELFF.

Many counts were recorded for this clonotype. The chain carries TRBV12-3 or TRBV12-4 and TRBJ2-7; D is unclear. V was cut by 1 base and J by 5 bases, with 15 bases left in between. This CDR3 comprises 15 residues. CDR3 protein: CASSLGGSLGDEQYF. The CDR3 DNA is TGTGCCAGCAGTTTAGGAGGCAGCCTTGGAGACGAGCAGTACTTC.

This chain uses TRBV13 with TRBJ1-3; TRBD1 might be the D (6 bases). The CDR3 runs 16 residues. Germline lookup yields CDR1 PRHDT and CDR2 FYEKMQ (reference sequence). V was trimmed by 0 bases and J by 4 bases, leaving 13 bases between them. CDR3 DNA sequence: TGTGCCAGCAGCTTAGGCCTGGGGGGCGCCGGAAACACCATATATTTT. Its translation is CASSLGLGGAGNTIYF.

This chain links TRBV6-1 with TRBJ2-7, with 11 nucleotides matching TRBD1. The V gene's germline CDR1 is MNHNS and CDR2 SASEGT. After removal of 5 bases from V and 0 bases from J, the junction contained 3 bases not matched to a gene. The CDR3 has 15 amino acids. In DNA, the CDR3 is TGTGCCAGCAGTCGAGGGACAGGGGGCTCCTACGAGCAGTACTTC. Amino acids: CASSRGTGGSYEQYF.

The chain uses TRBV3-1 and TRBJ1-2; no reliable D call. Deletions cut 1 base from V and 4 bases from J, with 16 bases between. The CDR3 runs 16 residues. Germline V gene lookup returns CDR1 LGHDT and CDR2 YNNKEL (reference sequence). CDR3 nucleotides: TGTGCCAGCAGCCAAGGTAACCCATCCTTGGGCTATGGCTACACCTTC. This translates into CASSQGNPSLGYGYTF.

V gene TRBV5-4 combines with J gene TRBJ2-1; tentatively, D is TRBD2 (6 bases). The V end lost 3 bases, the J end lost 7 bases, and 17 bases lay between the germline ends. This CDR3 spans 15 amino acids. CDR1 and CDR2 from the germline V gene are SGHNT and YYREEE (reference sequence). CDR3: CASSSAGPVENEQFF. The CDR3 bases are TGTGCCAGCAGCTCCGCGGGGCCGGTGGAGAATGAGCAGTTCTTC. The whole variable domain, remainder taken from reference TRBV5-4 and TRBJ2-1, is ETGVTQSPTHLIKTRGQQVTLRCSSQSGHNTVSWYQQALGQGPQFIFQYYREEENGRGNFPPRFSGLQFPNYSSELNVNALELDDSALYLCASSSAGPVENEQFFGPGTRLTVL.

The V and J genes are TRBV4-2 and TRBJ1-2; 7 bases align to TRBD1. This CDR3 has 18 residues. V lost 0 bases to trimming and J lost 4 bases; unmatched junction nucleotides: 14. Germline assignment: CDR1 LGHNA and CDR2 YNFKEQ. CDR3 region: CASSQDNRLDRLAYGYTF. DNA of the CDR3: TGTGCCAGCAGCCAAGATAATCGGTTGGACAGGCTTGCCTATGGCTACACCTTC.

This clonotype was found a few times. The chain recombines TRBV24-1 with TRBJ1-1; unclear D gene. Germline values: CDR1 KGHDR, CDR2 SFDVKD. This CDR3 contains 14 residues. The V gene lost 7 bases and the J gene lost 2 bases, with 13 bases spanning the gap. CDR3 loop: CATSPDGTNTEAFF. The DNA for the CDR3 is TGTGCCACCAGCCCGGACGGAACTAACACTGAAGCTTTCTTT.

This CDR3 is CASSKEPRAEQFF. The DNA for the CDR3 is TGTGCCAGCAGCAAAGAGCCCAGGGCTGAGCAGTTCTTC. The chain has TRBV21-1 and TRBJ2-1; the table's D call, TRBD1, has no DNA check behind it. TRBV21-1 is a listed pseudogene. The CDR3 has 13 amino acids.

This clonotype has just a few counts. This chain uses TRBV24-1 with TRBJ2-7, with D uncertain. Trimming cost V 4 bases and J 3 bases, with 9 bases left between them. CDR1 and CDR2 from the germline V gene are KGHDR and SFDVKD. The CDR3 covers 13 residues. CDR3 DNA sequence: TGTGCCACCAGTGACAGCCATGACTACGAGCAGTACTTC. It encodes CATSDSHDYEQYF.

V usage is TRBV7-2 and J usage is TRBJ2-3, with TRBD2 identical over 10 bases. With 2 bases clipped from V and 0 bases from J, the junction kept 2 bases outside the gene matches. CDR1 is SGHTA and CDR2 is FQGNSA in the germline V gene. The CDR3 loop spans 16 amino acids. The CDR3 DNA reads TGTGCCAGCAGCTTAAGTAGCGGGGGGAGCACAGATACGCAGTATTTT. This encodes CASSLSSGGSTDTQYF.

This clonotype was picked up a small number of times. The chain is built from TRBV28 and TRBJ1-6, with 7 positions matching TRBD1. The CDR3 has 15 residues. The V gene end was trimmed by 6 bases and the J gene end by 5 bases; junction bases not matched to a gene: 7. The germline V gene has CDR1 MDHEN and CDR2 SYDVKM. The CDR3 DNA sequence: TGTGCCAGCAGCTTTCGAGGACAGGATAATTCACCCCTCCACTTT. Amino acids: CASSFRGQDNSPLHF.

This clonotype occurred many times. V is TRBV9 and J is TRBJ2-5; no clear D. The CDR3 covers 14 residues. Germline loops: CDR1 SGDLS, CDR2 YYNGEE. The germline V and J ends were trimmed by 4 bases and 5 bases, with 15 bases remaining between them. CDR3 coding DNA: TGTGCCAGCAGCCCCCCGTTAGCTGTGGAGACCCAGTACTTC. It specifies CASSPPLAVETQYF.

This rearrangement joins TRBV6-5 to TRBJ2-7; 8 bases align to TRBD1. Germline lookup yields CDR1 MNHEY and CDR2 SVGAGI. V lost 5 bases to trimming and J lost 5 bases; unmatched junction nucleotides: 14. There are 16 residues in the CDR3. CDR3 in amino acids: CASSNRRTGRMNEQYF. As DNA, the CDR3 is TGTGCCAGCAGTAACCGACGGACAGGGCGCATGAACGAGCAGTACTTC.

V and J are TRBV28 and TRBJ1-1; 7 bases agree with TRBD1. With V trimmed by 5 bases and J by 0 bases, 12 bases remained unmatched. Germline V lookup: CDR1 MDHEN, CDR2 SYDVKM. The CDR3 totals 17 residues. CDR3 sequence (DNA): TGTGCCAGCAGTGAAACAGGGGCGGGGAGGATGAACACTGAAGCTTTCTTT. This codes for CASSETGAGRMNTEAFF.

This clonotype was found many times. The chain joins TRBV28 to TRBJ2-4; D is uncertain. The CDR3 runs 15 residues. CDR1 MDHEN and CDR2 SYDVKM come from the germline V gene. V lost 3 bases to trimming and J lost 0 bases, with 9 bases between them. The DNA for the CDR3 is TGTGCCAGCAGTTTTGAAACCTTAGCCAAAAACATTCAGTACTTC. Protein sequence: CASSFETLAKNIQYF.

The chain is built from TRBV11-2 and TRBJ2-3, with D perhaps TRBD1 or TRBD2 (5 bases each). Germline CDR1 is SGHAT and CDR2 is FQNNGV. The CDR3 totals 16 residues. Between the trimmed V and J ends, which lost 5 bases and 3 bases, there was a span of 18 bases. The chain's CDR3 is CASSPGRAGRTDTQYF. The CDR3 DNA reads as TGTGCCAGCAGCCCCGGCAGGGCGGGCCGAACAGATACGCAGTATTTT.

This clonotype was recorded many times. The V call is TRBV5-5, the J call TRBJ2-7; tentatively, D is TRBD1 (6 bases). The CDR3 has 14 amino acids. The ends were cut back, 4 bases at V and 7 bases at J, with 18 bases in the middle. CDR1 and CDR2 (germline): SGHKS, YYEKEE (reference sequence). The DNA for the CDR3 is TGTGCCAGCAGCCGGGCTCCCCGGGACACAGAGCAGTACTTC. Its translation is CASSRAPRDTEQYF.

Many counts were recorded for this clonotype. The V and J genes are TRBV4-1 and TRBJ1-1, with 9 bases fitting TRBD1. CDR3 size: 15 residues. Germline CDR1 is MGHRA and CDR2 is YSYEKL. J was trimmed by 4 bases and V by 7 bases; bases with no gene match: 10. CDR3 region: CASTSPGQGGTEAFF. In DNA form, the CDR3 reads TGCGCCAGCACATCCCCGGGACAGGGAGGCACTGAAGCTTTCTTT.

This clonotype was detected only a few times. The chain combines TRBV5-6 with TRBJ2-2; D gene ambiguous. CDR3 length equals 12 residues. Germline V gives CDR1 SGHDT, CDR2 YYEEEE. V lost 4 bases and J 7 bases, leaving 8 bases between the germline ends. Written as DNA, the CDR3 is TGTGCCAGCAGCAAGGGATACGGGGAGCTGTTTTTT. Its protein is CASSKGYGELFF.

This clonotype was observed a handful of times. The chain uses TRBV23-1 and TRBJ1-5, with D tentatively TRBD1 (5 bases). TRBV23-1 is filed as an ORF, its function uncertain. This CDR3 region has 17 residues. V shed 5 bases and J shed 0 bases, with 17 bases lying between them. In DNA form, the CDR3 reads TGCGCCAGCAGTTCCACCGGGACCGAGGCTAGCAATCAGCCCCAGCATTTT. This sequence encodes CASSSTGTEASNQPQHF.

This clonotype was picked up a small number of times. The chain employs TRBV3-1 and TRBJ2-7; D ambiguous. V gave up 1 base and J gave up 5 bases, with 3 bases separating them. Germline V lookup: CDR1 LGHDT, CDR2 YNNKEL (reference sequence). This CDR3 spans 11 amino acids. The CDR3: CASSQGNEQYF. CDR3 nucleotides: TGTGCCAGCAGCCAAGGTAACGAGCAGTACTTC.

The chain carries TRBV20-1 and TRBJ2-7; 8 bases match TRBD1. CDR1 is DFQATT, CDR2 SNEGSKA, per germline (reference sequence). The ends lost 3 bases at V and 4 bases at J; junction bases unmatched: 5. The length of the CDR3 is 13 residues. The CDR3: CSASGQGAYEQYF. CDR3 nucleotide sequence: TGCAGTGCTAGCGGACAGGGAGCTTACGAGCAGTACTTC.

A few counts support this clonotype. The V and J genes are TRBV15 and TRBJ2-7, with a tentative D call TRBD1 (5 bases). Trimming removed 0 bases at V and 6 bases at J, with 18 bases between. CDR1 is LNHNV, CDR2 YYDKDF, per germline (reference sequence). The CDR3 has 16 residues. DNA for the CDR3: TGTGCCACCAGCAGAGATATCGCCAGGGCCTCCCTCGAGCAGTACTTC. Translating gives CATSRDIARASLEQYF.

This chain connects TRBV9 to TRBJ2-3; 8 bases align to TRBD2. This CDR3 spans 16 amino acids. Trimming cost V 0 bases and J 6 bases; bases outside gene matches: 9. Germline values: CDR1 SGDLS, CDR2 YYNGEE. CDR3 nucleotide sequence: TGTGCCAGCAGCGTAGATTCGGGAGGGCCAATTGATACGCAGTATTTT. It specifies CASSVDSGGPIDTQYF.